This T cell receptor beta chain was sequenced during a study of OX40 agonist ivuxolimab in advanced cancers. Study context: Ivuxolimab, which patients received intravenously every 2 weeks, was dosed at 0.01 to 10 mg/kg. The study, taken as a whole, reports: The specificity for antigen of the expanded peripheral T cells was not determined.

About this clone itself: Its antigen is unidentified.

V shed 7 bases, J shed 5 bases, and the junction held 11 bases outside the gene matches. CDR3 length: 16 amino acids. Germline CDR1 SGHAT, CDR2 FQNNGV. TCRdb keeps only in-frame clones here, not all; method: immunoSEQ multiplex PCR. The sample has some 45,000 clones, 60% to 80% seen once; the top ten hold 6.5% to 9.5%. No patient had autoimmune disease or received systemic immunosuppression. The receptor comes from an adult with an advanced solid tumor such as melanoma, head and neck, liver or kidney cancer. Sequenced here: CD4+ or CD8+ T cells sorted from blood, sampled in a trial of the OX40 agonist ivuxolimab. This chain links TRBV11-2 with TRBJ2-2; 9 bases fit TRBD1. CDR3 bases: TGTGCCAGCACAAGTCTCGGGACAGGGACGACCGGGGAGCTGTTTTTT. This encodes CASTSLGTGTTGELFF.